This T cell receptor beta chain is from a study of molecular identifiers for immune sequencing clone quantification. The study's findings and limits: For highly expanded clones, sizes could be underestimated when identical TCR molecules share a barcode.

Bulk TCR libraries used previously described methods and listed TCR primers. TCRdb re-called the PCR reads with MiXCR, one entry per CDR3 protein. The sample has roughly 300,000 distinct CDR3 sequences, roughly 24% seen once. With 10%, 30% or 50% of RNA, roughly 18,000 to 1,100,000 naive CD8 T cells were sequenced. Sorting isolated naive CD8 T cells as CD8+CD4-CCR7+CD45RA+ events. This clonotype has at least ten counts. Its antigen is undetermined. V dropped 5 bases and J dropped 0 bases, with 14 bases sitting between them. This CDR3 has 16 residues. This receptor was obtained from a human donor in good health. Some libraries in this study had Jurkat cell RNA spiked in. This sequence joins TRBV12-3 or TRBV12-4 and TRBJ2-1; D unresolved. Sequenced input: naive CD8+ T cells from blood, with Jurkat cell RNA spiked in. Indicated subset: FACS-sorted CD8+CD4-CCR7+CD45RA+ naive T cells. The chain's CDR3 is CASSASDGSSYNEQFF. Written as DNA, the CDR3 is TGTGCCAGCAGTGCCTCGGACGGTAGCTCCTACAATGAGCAGTTCTTC.